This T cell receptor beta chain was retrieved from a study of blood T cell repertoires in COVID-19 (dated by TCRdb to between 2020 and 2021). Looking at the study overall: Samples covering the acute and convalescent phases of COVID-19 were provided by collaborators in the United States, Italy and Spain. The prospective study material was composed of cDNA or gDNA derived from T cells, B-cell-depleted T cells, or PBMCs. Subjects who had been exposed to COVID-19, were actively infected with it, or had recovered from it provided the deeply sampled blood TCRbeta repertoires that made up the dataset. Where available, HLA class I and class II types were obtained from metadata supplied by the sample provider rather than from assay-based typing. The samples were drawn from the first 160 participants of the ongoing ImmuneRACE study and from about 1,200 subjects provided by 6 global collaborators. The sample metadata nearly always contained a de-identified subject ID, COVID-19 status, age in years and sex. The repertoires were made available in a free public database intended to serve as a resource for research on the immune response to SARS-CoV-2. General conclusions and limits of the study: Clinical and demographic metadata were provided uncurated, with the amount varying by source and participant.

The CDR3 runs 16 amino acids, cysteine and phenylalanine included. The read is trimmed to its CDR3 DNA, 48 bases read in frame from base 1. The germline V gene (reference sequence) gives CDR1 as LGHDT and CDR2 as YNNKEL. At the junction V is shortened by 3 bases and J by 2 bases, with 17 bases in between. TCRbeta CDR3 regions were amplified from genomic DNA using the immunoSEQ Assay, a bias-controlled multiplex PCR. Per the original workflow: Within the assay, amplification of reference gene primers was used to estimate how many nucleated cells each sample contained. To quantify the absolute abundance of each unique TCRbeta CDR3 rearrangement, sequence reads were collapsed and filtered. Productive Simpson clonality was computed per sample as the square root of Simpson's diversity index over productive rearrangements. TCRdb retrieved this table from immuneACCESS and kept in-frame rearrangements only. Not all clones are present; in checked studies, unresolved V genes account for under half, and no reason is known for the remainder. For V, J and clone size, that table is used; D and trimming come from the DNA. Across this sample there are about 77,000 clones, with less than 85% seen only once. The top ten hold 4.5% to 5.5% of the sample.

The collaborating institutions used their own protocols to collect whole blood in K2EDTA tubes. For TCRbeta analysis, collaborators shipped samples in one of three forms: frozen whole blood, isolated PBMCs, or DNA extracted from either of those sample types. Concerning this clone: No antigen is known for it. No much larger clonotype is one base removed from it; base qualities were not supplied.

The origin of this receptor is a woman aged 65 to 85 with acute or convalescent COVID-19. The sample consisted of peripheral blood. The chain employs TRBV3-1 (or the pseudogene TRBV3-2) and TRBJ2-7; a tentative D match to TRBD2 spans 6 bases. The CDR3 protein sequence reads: CASSQPREQPPYEQYF. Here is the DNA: TGTGCCAGCAGCCAGCCTCGGGAGCAACCCCCCTACGAGCAGTACTTC.